Following are 20 T cell receptor beta chains from one sample sequenced in a study of blood T cell repertoires in COVID-19. The protocol was immunoSEQ multiplex PCR, while the TCRdb copy is restricted to in-frame clones and leaves out a portion. Here the sample spans about 64,000 clones, about nine tenths being singletons. Sequencing used peripheral blood. All receptors come from a man aged 45-65 years with active COVID-19.

J is TRBJ1-5 and V is TRBV28, with D possibly TRBD1 on 6 matching bases. Germline CDR1 reads MDHEN; CDR2 reads SYDVKM. V dropped 7 bases and J dropped 4 bases, with 14 bases sitting between them. The CDR3 consists of 14 residues. CDR3 nucleotides: TGTGCCAGCAATAACCTAGGGGGAAATCAGCCCCAGCATTTT. Translation: CASNNLGGNQPQHF. Based on the CDR3 plus reference TRBV28 and TRBJ1-5, the full variable domain is DVKVTQSSRYLVKRTGEKVFLECVQDMDHENMFWYRQDPGLGLRLIYFSYDVKMKEKGDIPEGYSVSREKKERFSLILESASTNQTSMYLCASNNLGGNQPQHFGDGTRLSIL.

This clone was observed a few times. The V call is TRBV18, the J call TRBJ2-5; D ambiguous. The CDR3 totals 13 residues. V was shortened by 2 bases and J by 1 base, with 5 bases between the two germline ends. The germline V gene encodes CDR1 KGHSH and CDR2 LQKENI. CDR3 nucleotides: TGTGCCAGCTCACCAAACAGCCAAGAGACCCAGTACTTC. Translated: CASSPNSQETQYF.

The CDR3 spells CASSPPQKPRETQYF. Here the CDR3 DNA reads TGTGCCAGCTCACCACCCCAGAAACCTAGGGAGACCCAGTACTTC. The chain uses TRBV18 and TRBJ2-5; D remains unclear. Trimming cost V 0 bases and J 5 bases, with 13 bases left between them. The CDR3 is 15 residues long. CDR1 and CDR2 (germline): KGHSH, LQKENI.

This chain connects TRBV9 to TRBJ1-1; a possible D gene is TRBD1 (6 bases). Germline CDR1 SGDLS, CDR2 YYNGEE. This CDR3 is built from 13 residues. V was clipped by 1 base and J by 5 bases, with 9 bases between them. The CDR3 reads CASSVSRGTEAFF. In nucleotides, the CDR3 is TGTGCCAGCAGCGTATCGAGGGGGACTGAAGCTTTCTTT. The whole variable domain, remainder taken from reference TRBV9 and TRBJ1-1, is DSGVTQTPKHLITATGQRVTLRCSPRSGDLSVYWYQQSLDQGLQFLIQYYNGEERAKGNILERFSAQQFPDLHSELNLSSLELGDSALYFCASSVSRGTEAFFGQGTRLTVV.

DNA of the CDR3: TGTGCCAGCGTCGGGGGGGCTCGGGCTGAAGCTTTCTTT. Translated: CASVGGARAEAFF. The chain carries TRBV28 and TRBJ1-1; D perhaps matches TRBD1 (6 bases). Germline V CDR1 and CDR2: MDHEN, SYDVKM. The CDR3 has 13 amino acids. Trimming cost V 8 bases and J 6 bases, with 16 bases left between them.

The rearrangement joins TRBV2 to TRBJ2-7, with D possibly TRBD1 on 9 matching bases. Germline loops: CDR1 SNHLY, CDR2 FYNNEI. This CDR3 comprises 15 residues. V was shortened by 7 bases and J by 1 base, with 17 bases between the two germline ends. The CDR3 loop reads CASTRGGTGSYEQYF. The CDR3 DNA follows: TGTGCCAGCACTCGGGGGGGGACAGGGTCCTACGAGCAGTACTTC.

In this sample, this clone turned up once. The chain couples TRBV10-1 to TRBJ1-2; 10 nucleotides line up with TRBD1. J lost 5 bases, V lost 4 bases, and 16 bases had no gene match. The germline gives CDR1 WNHNN, CDR2 SYGVQD (reference sequence). This CDR3 region has 18 residues. The DNA of the CDR3 is TGCGCCAGCAGTGTCCCCGGGACAGGGGTCGAGAAGGATTATGGCTACACCTTC. This gives the protein CASSVPGTGVEKDYGYTF.

J is TRBJ2-6 and V is TRBV6-5; TRBD2 agrees at 7 bases. The V segment lost 7 bases and the J segment 2 bases; nucleotides outside the gene matches: 5. CDR1 is MNHEY, CDR2 SVGAGI, per germline. The CDR3 is made up of 15 amino acids. In DNA, the CDR3 is TGTGCCAGCACCTCGGGGGGAGCTGGGGCCAACGTCCTGACTTTC. The encoded protein is CASTSGGAGANVLTF.

This clone was detected once. The chain recombines TRBV6-5 with TRBJ2-6; D is unresolved. The V and J ends lost 8 bases and 0 bases respectively, with 5 bases between them. The CDR3 loop spans 13 amino acids. Per germline, CDR1 MNHEY and CDR2 SVGAGI. CDR3 region: CASCSSGANVLTF. For the CDR3, the DNA is TGTGCCAGCTGTAGCTCTGGGGCCAACGTCCTGACTTTC.

The chain uses TRBV7-8 and TRBJ1-5, with TRBD1 as a possible D gene (5 bases). Germline V gene lookup returns CDR1 SGHVS and CDR2 FQNEAQ. The CDR3 extends over 15 amino acids. The V end was cut by 0 bases, the J end by 4 bases, with 10 bases between. In DNA form, the CDR3 reads TGTGCCAGCAGCTTAGCAGGGGAAGGGAATCAGCCCCAGCATTTT. Protein: CASSLAGEGNQPQHF.

CDR3 sequence (DNA): TGTGCCACCAGTGACCCAGGACTAGACTACAATGAGCAGTTCTTC. It yields the protein CATSDPGLDYNEQFF. This sequence joins TRBV24-1 and TRBJ2-1; 7 nucleotides line up with TRBD2. The length of the CDR3 is 15 residues. The germline V gene has CDR1 KGHDR and CDR2 SFDVKD. The V and J ends lost 4 bases and 3 bases, in that order; junction bases with no gene match: 5.

The V and J genes are TRBV5-6 and TRBJ2-4; tentative D call: TRBD1 (5 bases). Germline CDR1 reads SGHDT; CDR2 reads YYEEEE. The CDR3 has 16 residues. The ends were cut back, 2 bases at V and 1 base at J, with 13 bases in the middle. The CDR3 loop reads CASSFGHPGAKNIQYF. The CDR3, as DNA: TGTGCCAGCAGCTTCGGACACCCCGGGGCCAAAAACATTCAGTACTTC.

The rearrangement joins TRBV3-1 (or the pseudogene TRBV3-2) to TRBJ1-1; no clear D gene. This CDR3 region has 12 residues. The germline gives CDR1 LGHDT, CDR2 YNNKEL (reference sequence). V was pared by 8 bases and J by 4 bases, with 11 bases between. DNA for the CDR3: TGTGCCAGCCAAAAGGGAGGCACTGAAGCTTTCTTT. Encoded protein: CASQKGGTEAFF.

This rearrangement joins TRBV9 to TRBJ2-7, with 7 bases identical to TRBD1. The V and J ends lost 3 bases and 0 bases, in that order; junction bases with no gene match: 3. CDR3 length: 14 residues. Germline assignment: CDR1 SGDLS and CDR2 YYNGEE. The CDR3 DNA reads as TGTGCCAGCAGCGCAGGACAGGACTCCTACGAGCAGTACTTC. Protein sequence: CASSAGQDSYEQYF.

This chain joins TRBV7-9 and TRBJ2-7, with 9 bases matching TRBD1. This CDR3 region has 15 residues. Germline V gene sequence: CDR1 SEHNR, CDR2 FQNEAQ (reference sequence). The trim removed 4 bases at V and 1 base at J, leaving 5 bases unmatched. The CDR3 DNA reads TGTGCCAGCAGCTCGGGACAGGGCGGATCCTACGAGCAGTACTTC. Its translation: CASSSGQGGSYEQYF. The full variable domain, rest sourced from reference TRBV7-9 and TRBJ2-7, is DTGVSQNPRHKITKRGQNVTFRCDPISEHNRLYWYRQTLGQGPEFLTYFQNEAQLEKSRLLSDRFSAERPKGSFSTLEIQRTEQGDSAMYLCASSSGQGGSYEQYFGPGTRLTVT.

The V and J genes are TRBV15 and TRBJ2-2; possible D gene TRBD2, 6 bases. With 0 bases removed from V and 3 bases from J, the gap between germline ends came to 11 bases. The CDR3 is 16 amino acids. Germline lookup yields CDR1 LNHNV and CDR2 YYDKDF (reference sequence). CDR3 residues: CATSRDLRRDTGELFF. CDR3 bases: TGTGCCACCAGCAGAGATTTAAGGAGGGACACCGGGGAGCTGTTTTTT.

The chain links TRBV6-6 to TRBJ1-3, with unresolved D. This CDR3 has 16 amino acids. Trimming left V 0 bases short and J 0 bases short, with 9 bases between. The germline V gene encodes CDR1 MNHNY and CDR2 SVGAGI (reference sequence). As DNA, the CDR3 is TGTGCCAGCAGTTACTCAACCCTGGCCTCTGGAAACACCATATATTTT. Translating gives CASSYSTLASGNTIYF.

The rearrangement joins TRBV19 to TRBJ1-2, with TRBD1 matching 7 bases. Germline V gene sequence: CDR1 LNHDA, CDR2 SQIVND (reference sequence). With 7 bases clipped from V and 0 bases from J, the junction kept 8 bases outside the gene matches. The CDR3 runs to 15 residues. The CDR3 DNA is TGTGCCAGTAAGGGACAGATACTGACTAACTATGGCTACACCTTC. Translating it yields CASKGQILTNYGYTF.

The rearrangement links TRBV2 to TRBJ1-2; D remains unclear. Trimming left V 7 bases short and J 0 bases short, with 12 bases between. This CDR3 is 14 amino acids long. CDR1 and CDR2 from the germline V gene are SNHLY and FYNNEI. The CDR3 bases are TGTGCCAGCACCCCCCGGGAGGCTAACTATGGCTACACCTTC. This gives the protein CASTPREANYGYTF.

J is TRBJ1-4 and V is TRBV6-5; 8 bases map to TRBD1. V lost 2 bases to trimming and J lost 7 bases; unmatched junction nucleotides: 6. This CDR3 region has 15 residues. CDR1 and CDR2 (germline): MNHEY, SVGAGI. CDR3 nucleotides: TGTGCCAGCAGTTACCGACAGGGGAGGGTTGAAAAACTGTTTTTT. Translating gives CASSYRQGRVEKLFF.